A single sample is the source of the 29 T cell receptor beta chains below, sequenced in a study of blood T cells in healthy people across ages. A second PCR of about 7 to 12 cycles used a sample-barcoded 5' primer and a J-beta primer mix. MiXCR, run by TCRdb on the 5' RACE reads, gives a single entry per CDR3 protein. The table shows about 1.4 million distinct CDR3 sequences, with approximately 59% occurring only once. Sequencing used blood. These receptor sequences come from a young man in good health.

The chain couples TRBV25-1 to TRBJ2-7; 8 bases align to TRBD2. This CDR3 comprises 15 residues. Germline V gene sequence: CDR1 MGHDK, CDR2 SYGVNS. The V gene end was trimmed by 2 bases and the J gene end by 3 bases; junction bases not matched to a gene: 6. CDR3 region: CASSEAGGTNYEQYF. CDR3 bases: TGTGCCAGCAGTGAAGCGGGGGGTACGAACTACGAGCAGTACTTC.

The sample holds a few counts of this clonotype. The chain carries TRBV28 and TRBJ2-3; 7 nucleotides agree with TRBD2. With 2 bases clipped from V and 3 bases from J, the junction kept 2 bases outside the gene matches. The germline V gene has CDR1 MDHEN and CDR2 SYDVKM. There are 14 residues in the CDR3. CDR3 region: CASSLRRGTDTQYF. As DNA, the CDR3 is TGTGCCAGCAGTTTAAGGCGGGGGACAGATACGCAGTATTTT.

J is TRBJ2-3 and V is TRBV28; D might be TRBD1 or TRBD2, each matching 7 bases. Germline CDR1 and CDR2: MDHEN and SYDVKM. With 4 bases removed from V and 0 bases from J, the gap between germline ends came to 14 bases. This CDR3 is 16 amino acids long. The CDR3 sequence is CASSWEGAASTDTQYF. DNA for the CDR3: TGTGCCAGCAGTTGGGAGGGGGCAGCCAGCACAGATACGCAGTATTTT.

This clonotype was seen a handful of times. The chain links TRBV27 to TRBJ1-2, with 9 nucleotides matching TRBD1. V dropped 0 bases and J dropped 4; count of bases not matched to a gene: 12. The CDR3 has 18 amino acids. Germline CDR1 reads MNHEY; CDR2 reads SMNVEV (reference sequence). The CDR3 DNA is TGTGCCAGCAGTTTATCCCCAATACAGGGGGCCTTTCCCTATGGCTACACCTTC. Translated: CASSLSPIQGAFPYGYTF.

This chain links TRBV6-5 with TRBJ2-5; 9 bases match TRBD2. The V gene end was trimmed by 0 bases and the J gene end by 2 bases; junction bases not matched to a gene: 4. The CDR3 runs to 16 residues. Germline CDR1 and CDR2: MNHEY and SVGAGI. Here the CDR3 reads CASSYSVLAGQETQYF. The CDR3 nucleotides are TGTGCCAGCAGTTACTCGGTCCTAGCGGGACAAGAGACCCAGTACTTC.

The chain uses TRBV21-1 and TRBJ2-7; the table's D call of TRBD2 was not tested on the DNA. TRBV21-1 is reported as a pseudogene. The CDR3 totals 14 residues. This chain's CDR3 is CASSNPYGPYEQYF. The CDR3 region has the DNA TGTGCCAGCAGCAACCCCTACGGCCCTTACGAGCAGTACTTC.

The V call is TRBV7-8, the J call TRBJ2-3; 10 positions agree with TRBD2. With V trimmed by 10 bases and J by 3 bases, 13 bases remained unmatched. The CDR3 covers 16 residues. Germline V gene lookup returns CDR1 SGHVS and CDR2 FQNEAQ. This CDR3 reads CAILAGAAGPTDTQYF. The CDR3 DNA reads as TGTGCCATTCTAGCGGGGGCCGCGGGACCTACAGATACGCAGTATTTT. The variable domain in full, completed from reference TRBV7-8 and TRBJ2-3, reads GAGVSQSPRYKVAKRGQDVALRCDPISGHVSLFWYQQALGQGPEFLTYFQNEAQLDKSGLPSDRFFAERPEGSVSTLKIQRTQQEDSAVYLCAILAGAAGPTDTQYFGPGTRLTVL.

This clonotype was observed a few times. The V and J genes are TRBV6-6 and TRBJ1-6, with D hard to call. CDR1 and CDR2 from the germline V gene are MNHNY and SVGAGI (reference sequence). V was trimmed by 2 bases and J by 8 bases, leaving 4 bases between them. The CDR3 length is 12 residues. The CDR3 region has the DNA TGTGCCAGCAGTTACCTGGATTCACCCCTCCACTTT. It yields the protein CASSYLDSPLHF.

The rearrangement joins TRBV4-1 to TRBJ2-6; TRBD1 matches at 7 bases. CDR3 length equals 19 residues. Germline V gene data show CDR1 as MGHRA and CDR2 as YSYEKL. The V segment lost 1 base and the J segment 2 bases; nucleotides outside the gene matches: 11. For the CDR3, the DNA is TGCGCCAGCAGCCAAGGGGTGACAGGGCCCGCCCCTGGGGCCAACGTCCTGACTTTC. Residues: CASSQGVTGPAPGANVLTF.

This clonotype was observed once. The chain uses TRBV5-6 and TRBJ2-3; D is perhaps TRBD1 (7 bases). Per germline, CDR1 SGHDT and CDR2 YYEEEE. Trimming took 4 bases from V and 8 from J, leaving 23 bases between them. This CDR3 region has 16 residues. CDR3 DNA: TGTGCCAGCAGCATCAACGGGGCGACCCAGGGGGGTACGCAGTATTTT. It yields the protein CASSINGATQGGTQYF. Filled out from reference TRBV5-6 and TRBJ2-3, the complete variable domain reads DAGVTQSPTHLIKTRGQQVTLRCSPKSGHDTVSWYQQALGQGPQFIFQYYEEEERQRGNFPDRFSGHQFPNYSSELNVNALLLGDSALYLCASSINGATQGGTQYFGPGTRLTVL.

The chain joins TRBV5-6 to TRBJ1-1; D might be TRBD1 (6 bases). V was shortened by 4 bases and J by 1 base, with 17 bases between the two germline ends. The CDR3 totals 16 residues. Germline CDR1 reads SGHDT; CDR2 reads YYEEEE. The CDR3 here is CASSPVTQGRNTEAFF. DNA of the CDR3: TGTGCCAGCAGCCCGGTTACCCAGGGGAGGAACACTGAAGCTTTCTTT.

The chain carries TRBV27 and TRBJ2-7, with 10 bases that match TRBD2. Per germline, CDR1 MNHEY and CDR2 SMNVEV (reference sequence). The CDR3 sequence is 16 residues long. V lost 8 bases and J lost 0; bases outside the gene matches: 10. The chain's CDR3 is CASSRILAGSSYEQYF. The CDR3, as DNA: TGTGCCAGCTCTCGAATACTAGCGGGGAGCTCCTACGAGCAGTACTTC.

The CDR3 sequence: CSARDRGTGELFF. As DNA, the CDR3 is TGCAGTGCTAGAGACAGGGGCACCGGGGAGCTGTTTTTT. The V and J genes are TRBV20-1 and TRBJ2-2; D is possibly TRBD1 (6 bases). There are 13 residues in the CDR3. CDR1 and CDR2 from the germline V gene are DFQATT and SNEGSKA (reference sequence). Trimming stripped 0 bases from V and 4 bases from J, with 6 bases between.

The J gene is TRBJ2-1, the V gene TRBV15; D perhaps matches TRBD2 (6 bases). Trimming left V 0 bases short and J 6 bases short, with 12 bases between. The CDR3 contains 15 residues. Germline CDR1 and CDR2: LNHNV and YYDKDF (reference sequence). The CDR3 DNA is TGTGCCACCAGCAGAGATCGGCCTAGCGTCAATGAGCAGTTCTTC. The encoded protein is CATSRDRPSVNEQFF.

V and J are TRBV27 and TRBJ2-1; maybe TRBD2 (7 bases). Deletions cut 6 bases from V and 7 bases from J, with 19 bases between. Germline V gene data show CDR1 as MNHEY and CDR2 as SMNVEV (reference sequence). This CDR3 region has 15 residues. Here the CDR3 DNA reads TGTGCCAGCAGGACCGTAGAGGGGGGGCGGAATGAGCAGTTCTTC. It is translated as CASRTVEGGRNEQFF.

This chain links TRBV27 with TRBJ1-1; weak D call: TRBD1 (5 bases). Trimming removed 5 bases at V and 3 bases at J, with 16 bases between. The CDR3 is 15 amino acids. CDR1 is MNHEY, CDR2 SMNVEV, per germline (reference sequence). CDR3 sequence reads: CASSPQGAPYTEAFF. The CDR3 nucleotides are TGTGCCAGCAGTCCGCAAGGGGCCCCTTACACTGAAGCTTTCTTT.

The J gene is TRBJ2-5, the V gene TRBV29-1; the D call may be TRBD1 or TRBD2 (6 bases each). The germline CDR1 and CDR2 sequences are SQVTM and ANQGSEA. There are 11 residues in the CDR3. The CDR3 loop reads CTLGGGETQYF. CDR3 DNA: TGCACTCTAGGAGGGGGAGAGACCCAGTACTTC.

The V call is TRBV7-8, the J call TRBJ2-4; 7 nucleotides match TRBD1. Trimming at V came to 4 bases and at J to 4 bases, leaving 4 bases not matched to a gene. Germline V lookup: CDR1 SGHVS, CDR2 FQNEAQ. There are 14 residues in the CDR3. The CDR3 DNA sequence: TGTGCCAGCAGCTCCCGACAGGGTAAAAACATTCAGTACTTC. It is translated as CASSSRQGKNIQYF.

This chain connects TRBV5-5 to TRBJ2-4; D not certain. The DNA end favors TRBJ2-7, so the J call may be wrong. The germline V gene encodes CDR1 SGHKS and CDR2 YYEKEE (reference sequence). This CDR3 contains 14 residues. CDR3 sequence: CASSFEIIAYEQYF. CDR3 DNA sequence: TGTGCCAGCAGCTTTGAGATAATCGCCTACGAGCAGTACTTC.

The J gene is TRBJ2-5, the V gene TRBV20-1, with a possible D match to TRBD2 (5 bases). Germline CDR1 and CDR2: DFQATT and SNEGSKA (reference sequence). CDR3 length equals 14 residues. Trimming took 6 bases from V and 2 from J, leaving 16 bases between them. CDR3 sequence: CSASGVGVQETQYF. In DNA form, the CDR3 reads TGCAGTGCGTCTGGGGTCGGGGTACAAGAGACCCAGTACTTC.

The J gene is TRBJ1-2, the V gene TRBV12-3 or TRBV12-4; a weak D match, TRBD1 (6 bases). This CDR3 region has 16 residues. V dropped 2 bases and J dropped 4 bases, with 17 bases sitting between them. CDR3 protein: CASSLSAGANSYGYTF. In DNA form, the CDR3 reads TGTGCCAGCAGTTTATCGGCAGGGGCCAATTCCTATGGCTACACCTTC.

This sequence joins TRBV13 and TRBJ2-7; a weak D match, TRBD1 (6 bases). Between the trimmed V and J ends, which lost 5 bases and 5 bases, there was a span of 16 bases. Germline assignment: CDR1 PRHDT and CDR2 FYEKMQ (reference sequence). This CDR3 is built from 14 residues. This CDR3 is CASSLRKRDNEQYF. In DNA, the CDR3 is TGTGCCAGCAGCCTACGGAAGAGGGACAACGAGCAGTACTTC.

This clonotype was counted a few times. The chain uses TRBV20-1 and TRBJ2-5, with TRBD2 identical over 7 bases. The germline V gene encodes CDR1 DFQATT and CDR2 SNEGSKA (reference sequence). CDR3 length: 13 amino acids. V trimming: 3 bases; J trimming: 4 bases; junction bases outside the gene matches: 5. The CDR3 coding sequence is TGCAGTGCTAGGAACTGGGAGGGAGAGACCCAGTACTTC. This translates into CSARNWEGETQYF.

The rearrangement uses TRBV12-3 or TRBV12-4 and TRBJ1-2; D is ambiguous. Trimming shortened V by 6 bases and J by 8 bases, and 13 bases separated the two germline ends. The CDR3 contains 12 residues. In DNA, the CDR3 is TGTGCCAGCAGATCCCGAAGTGGGGGCTACACCTTC. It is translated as CASRSRSGGYTF.

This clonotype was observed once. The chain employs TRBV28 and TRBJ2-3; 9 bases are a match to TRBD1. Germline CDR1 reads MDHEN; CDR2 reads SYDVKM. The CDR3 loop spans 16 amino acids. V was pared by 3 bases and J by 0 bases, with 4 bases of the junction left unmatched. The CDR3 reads CASSFVGQGSTDTQYF. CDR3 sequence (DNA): TGTGCCAGCAGTTTCGTTGGACAGGGGAGCACAGATACGCAGTATTTT.

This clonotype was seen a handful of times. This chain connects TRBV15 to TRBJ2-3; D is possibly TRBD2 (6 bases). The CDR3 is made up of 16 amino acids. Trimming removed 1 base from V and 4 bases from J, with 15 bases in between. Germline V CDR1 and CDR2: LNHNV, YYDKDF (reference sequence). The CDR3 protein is CATSRVFGGGADTQYF. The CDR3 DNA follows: TGTGCCACCAGCAGAGTGTTCGGGGGAGGTGCAGATACGCAGTATTTT.

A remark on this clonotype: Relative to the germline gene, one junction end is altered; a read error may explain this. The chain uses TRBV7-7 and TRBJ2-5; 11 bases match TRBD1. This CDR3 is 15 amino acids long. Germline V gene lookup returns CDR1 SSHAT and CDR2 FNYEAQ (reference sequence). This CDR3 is CASSERDRGKETQYF. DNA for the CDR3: TGTGCTAGCAGCGAACGGGACAGGGGGAAGGAGACCCAGTACTTC.

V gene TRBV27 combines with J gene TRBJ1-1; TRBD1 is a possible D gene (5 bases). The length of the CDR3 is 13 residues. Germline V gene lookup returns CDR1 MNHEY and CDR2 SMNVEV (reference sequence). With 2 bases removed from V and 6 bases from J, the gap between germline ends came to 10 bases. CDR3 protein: CASSLRDGPEAFF. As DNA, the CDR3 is TGTGCCAGCAGTTTAAGGGACGGCCCTGAAGCTTTCTTT.

The CDR3 sequence is CSVEGGESTDTQYF. The CDR3 DNA reads TGCAGCGTTGAGGGAGGAGAGTCCACAGATACGCAGTATTTT. This chain links TRBV29-1 with TRBJ2-3; a possible D gene is TRBD2 (6 bases). CDR3 length: 14 amino acids. The germline V gene has CDR1 SQVTM and CDR2 ANQGSEA. The V and J ends lost 3 bases and 2 bases respectively, with 12 bases between them.